Listed below are T cell receptor beta chains from one sample, sequenced in a study of blood T cell repertoires in COVID-19. Profiled with immunoSEQ multiplex PCR; TCRdb holds only in-frame clones, not every one. The sample gives approximately 300,000 clones, around 90% of which show up once; roughly 6.8% is in the top ten. The sequenced sample was peripheral blood. The receptors shown here come from a woman aged 25 to 39 with COVID-19, enrolled during active disease. Each CDR3 is given with its conserved first and last residue. The order of the fields is J gene, clone size, V gene, D gene, CDR3 protein, CDR3 DNA. D genes are given only for firm matches. Clone size is shown for a subset of rows, as once, few, many or a class of expanded clone.

J gene: TRBJ2-3
clone size: -
V gene: TRBV13
D gene: -
CDR3 protein: CASLLLGDADTQYF
CDR3 DNA: TGTGCCAGTTTACTATTAGGAGACGCAGATACGCAGTATTTT

J gene: TRBJ1-5
clone size: once
V gene: TRBV9
D gene: TRBD1
CDR3 protein: CASSVDGRGHQPQHF
CDR3 DNA: TGTGCCAGCAGCGTAGATGGCAGGGGGCACCAGCCCCAGCATTTT

J gene: TRBJ2-3
clone size: -
V gene: TRBV28
D gene: -
CDR3 protein: CASSRLELPPDTQYF
CDR3 DNA: TGTGCCAGCAGCCGACTAGAACTTCCCCCAGATACGCAGTATTTT

J gene: TRBJ2-1
clone size: once
V gene: TRBV14
D gene: -
CDR3 protein: CASRTSGDSYNEQFF
CDR3 DNA: TGTGCCAGCAGAACGTCAGGGGACTCCTACAATGAGCAGTTCTTC

J gene: TRBJ2-2
clone size: -
V gene: TRBV11-2
D gene: -
CDR3 protein: CASSLGRGTGTGELFF
CDR3 DNA: TGTGCCAGCAGCTTAGGGCGCGGAACGGGCACCGGGGAGCTGTTTTTT

J gene: TRBJ1-1
clone size: -
V gene: TRBV10-3
D gene: TRBD1
CDR3 protein: CATKTGGLTEAFF
CDR3 DNA: TGTGCCACCAAGACAGGGGGCTTGACTGAAGCTTTCTTT

J gene: TRBJ2-7
clone size: -
V gene: TRBV15
D gene: -
CDR3 protein: CATSRSGTLYEQYF
CDR3 DNA: TGTGCCACCAGCAGATCCGGGACACTTTACGAGCAGTACTTC

J gene: TRBJ2-5
clone size: -
V gene: TRBV7-2
D gene: -
CDR3 protein: CASSLLAGHGAQYF
CDR3 DNA: TGTGCCAGCAGCTTATTGGCGGGCCACGGGGCCCAGTACTTC

J gene: TRBJ2-7
clone size: -
V gene: TRBV28
D gene: -
CDR3 protein: CASSLGGLLYEQYF
CDR3 DNA: TGTGCCAGCAGTTTGGGGGGACTCCTCTACGAGCAGTACTTC

J gene: TRBJ2-7
clone size: -
V gene: TRBV28
D gene: TRBD1
CDR3 protein: CASSSPSGGLYEQYF
CDR3 DNA: TGTGCCAGCAGTTCCCCCTCAGGGGGTCTCTACGAGCAGTACTTC

J gene: TRBJ1-1
clone size: -
V gene: TRBV9
D gene: -
CDR3 protein: CASSDDRANTEAFF
CDR3 DNA: TGTGCCAGCAGCGACGACAGAGCGAACACTGAAGCTTTCTTT

J gene: TRBJ2-3
clone size: -
V gene: TRBV19
D gene: TRBD2
CDR3 protein: CASMPGGLAGDTDTQYF
CDR3 DNA: TGTGCCAGCATGCCGGGGGGACTAGCGGGAGACACAGATACGCAGTATTTT

J gene: TRBJ1-1
clone size: -
V gene: TRBV4-1
D gene: TRBD1
CDR3 protein: CASSPGQASEAFF
CDR3 DNA: TGCGCCAGCAGCCCGGGACAGGCTTCTGAAGCTTTCTTT

J gene: TRBJ2-3
clone size: -
V gene: TRBV10-3
D gene: TRBD1
CDR3 protein: CAITPDRAPGDTQYF
CDR3 DNA: TGTGCCATAACCCCCGACAGGGCACCGGGAGATACGCAGTATTTT

J gene: TRBJ2-7
clone size: -
V gene: TRBV13
D gene: TRBD1
CDR3 protein: CASSFDRARDEQYF
CDR3 DNA: TGTGCCAGCAGCTTCGACAGGGCACGGGACGAGCAGTACTTC

J gene: TRBJ2-1
clone size: -
V gene: TRBV4-3
D gene: -
CDR3 protein: CASSQDTSRSYNEQFF
CDR3 DNA: TGCGCCAGCAGCCAAGACACTAGCCGCTCCTACAATGAGCAGTTCTTC

J gene: TRBJ2-4
clone size: -
V gene: TRBV25-1
D gene: TRBD1
CDR3 protein: CASSELRSGGTKNIQYF
CDR3 DNA: TGTGCCAGCAGTGAATTGAGGTCAGGGGGCACCAAAAACATTCAGTACTTC

J gene: TRBJ2-7
clone size: -
V gene: TRBV18
D gene: TRBD2
CDR3 protein: CASSPGTSGTYEQYF
CDR3 DNA: TGTGCCAGCTCACCCGGGACTAGCGGCACCTACGAGCAGTACTTC

J gene: TRBJ1-5
clone size: -
V gene: TRBV28
D gene: -
CDR3 protein: CASSSPLGLGSNQPQHF
CDR3 DNA: TGTGCCAGCAGTTCGCCCTTGGGGCTGGGGAGCAATCAGCCCCAGCATTTT

J gene: TRBJ1-1
clone size: -
V gene: TRBV5-1
D gene: -
CDR3 protein: CASSLATRAEAFF
CDR3 DNA: TGCGCCAGCAGCTTGGCCACCCGCGCTGAAGCTTTCTTT

J gene: TRBJ1-3
clone size: -
V gene: TRBV9
D gene: -
CDR3 protein: CASSVGAGVGNTIYF
CDR3 DNA: TGTGCCAGCAGCGTGGGCGCGGGGGTAGGAAACACCATATATTTT

J gene: TRBJ1-4
clone size: -
V gene: TRBV2
D gene: -
CDR3 protein: CASSGGEGGEYEKLFF
CDR3 DNA: TGTGCCAGCAGCGGGGGGGAGGGCGGTGAATATGAAAAACTGTTTTTT

J gene: TRBJ2-2
clone size: -
V gene: TRBV2
D gene: TRBD2
CDR3 protein: CASSATSGRNTGELFF
CDR3 DNA: TGTGCCAGCAGTGCTACTAGCGGGAGAAATACCGGGGAGCTGTTTTTT

J gene: TRBJ2-1
clone size: -
V gene: TRBV5-1
D gene: -
CDR3 protein: CASSSDSSYNEQFF
CDR3 DNA: TGCGCCAGCAGCTCGGACAGCTCCTACAATGAGCAGTTCTTC

J gene: TRBJ2-3
clone size: -
V gene: TRBV3-1/TRBV3-2
D gene: -
CDR3 protein: CASSQARSGSTDTQYF
CDR3 DNA: TGTGCCAGCAGCCAAGCTAGGAGCGGGAGCACAGATACGCAGTATTTT

J gene: TRBJ2-5
clone size: -
V gene: TRBV5-5
D gene: -
CDR3 protein: CASSLAFNREQETQYF
CDR3 DNA: TGTGCCAGCAGCTTGGCTTTTAACCGGGAGCAAGAGACCCAGTACTTC

J gene: TRBJ2-2
clone size: -
V gene: TRBV24-1
D gene: -
CDR3 protein: CATSDLDRWPYTGELFF
CDR3 DNA: TGTGCCACCAGTGATTTGGACAGGTGGCCGTACACCGGGGAGCTGTTTTTT

J gene: TRBJ1-6
clone size: -
V gene: TRBV27
D gene: TRBD1
CDR3 protein: CASSFMPTGGSPLHF
CDR3 DNA: TGTGCCAGCAGTTTTATGCCGACAGGGGGTTCACCCCTCCACTTT

J gene: TRBJ2-7
clone size: -
V gene: TRBV5-5
D gene: TRBD1
CDR3 protein: CASSLEGTGNNEQYF
CDR3 DNA: TGTGCCAGCAGCTTGGAGGGGACAGGGAACAACGAGCAGTACTTC

J gene: TRBJ1-1
clone size: -
V gene: TRBV4-3
D gene: -
CDR3 protein: CASSQTTANTEAFF
CDR3 DNA: TGCGCCAGCAGCCAGACGACAGCGAACACTGAAGCTTTCTTT

J gene: TRBJ2-7
clone size: -
V gene: TRBV7-2
D gene: -
CDR3 protein: CASTSGHLTPYEQYF
CDR3 DNA: TGTGCCAGCACCTCCGGACACCTCACTCCCTACGAGCAGTACTTC

J gene: TRBJ2-7
clone size: -
V gene: TRBV25-1
D gene: -
CDR3 protein: CASSVTSNSEQYF
CDR3 DNA: TGTGCCAGCAGTGTTACAAGTAATTCCGAGCAGTACTTC

J gene: TRBJ2-3
clone size: -
V gene: TRBV30
D gene: TRBD2
CDR3 protein: CAWSPGGNLFTDTQYF
CDR3 DNA: TGTGCCTGGAGCCCCGGGGGGAACCTATTCACAGATACGCAGTATTTT

J gene: TRBJ1-1
clone size: once
V gene: TRBV7-9
D gene: -
CDR3 protein: CASGRRDANTEAFF
CDR3 DNA: TGTGCCAGCGGACGGAGGGACGCGAACACTGAAGCTTTCTTT

J gene: TRBJ2-7
clone size: -
V gene: TRBV9
D gene: -
CDR3 protein: CASSPRDSGVSYEQYF
CDR3 DNA: TGTGCCAGCAGCCCCCGGGACTCGGGGGTTTCCTACGAGCAGTACTTC

J gene: TRBJ1-3
clone size: few
V gene: TRBV9
D gene: -
CDR3 protein: CASSVRGISGNTIYF
CDR3 DNA: TGTGCCAGCAGCGTAAGAGGGATCTCTGGAAACACCATATATTTT

J gene: TRBJ1-1
clone size: -
V gene: TRBV7-8
D gene: -
CDR3 protein: CASSLSLGGDTEAFF
CDR3 DNA: TGTGCCAGCAGCTTAAGTCTGGGAGGGGACACTGAAGCTTTCTTT

J gene: TRBJ1-5
clone size: -
V gene: TRBV19
D gene: -
CDR3 protein: CASSIVSDILSNQPQHF
CDR3 DNA: TGTGCCAGTAGTATAGTATCTGACATACTTAGCAATCAGCCCCAGCATTTT

J gene: TRBJ2-7
clone size: few
V gene: TRBV6-1
D gene: TRBD2
CDR3 protein: CASSDGLAGVSEQYF
CDR3 DNA: TGTGCCAGCAGTGATGGACTAGCGGGAGTTAGCGAGCAGTACTTC

J gene: TRBJ2-2
clone size: -
V gene: TRBV29-1
D gene: TRBD1
CDR3 protein: CSYGTGDAGELFF
CDR3 DNA: TGCAGCTACGGGACAGGGGATGCCGGGGAGCTGTTTTTT

J gene: TRBJ2-1
clone size: once
V gene: TRBV6-5
D gene: -
CDR3 protein: CASSYSYGQYNEQFF
CDR3 DNA: TGTGCCAGCAGTTACTCCTATGGACAATACAATGAGCAGTTCTTC

J gene: TRBJ2-1
clone size: -
V gene: TRBV6-5
D gene: -
CDR3 protein: CASSMGLGVFF
CDR3 DNA: TGTGCCAGCAGTATGGGACTTGGCGTTTTCTTC